The 24 T cell receptor beta chains below all came from one sample that was sequenced in a study of T-cell reconstitution after alpha-beta-depleted transplantation in children. Unique molecular identifiers were incorporated during preparation of the TCRbeta library. TCRdb ran MiXCR on the PCR reads and lists one entry per CDR3 protein. The sample has a few hundred thousand distinct CDR3 sequences, 25% to 30% seen once. Sequencing used PBMCs, obtained before TCRalphabeta/CD19-depleted stem cell transplant. These TCRs come from a boy under three years old with Wiskott-Aldrich syndrome, due to receive a stem cell transplant.

This clonotype was recorded a few times. The V gene is TRBV11-2, the J gene TRBJ2-5, with D tentatively TRBD1 (6 bases). V lost 1 base and J 5 bases, leaving 20 bases between the germline ends. Germline V gene sequence: CDR1 SGHAT, CDR2 FQNNGV. The CDR3 is 17 amino acids. The CDR3 spells CASSLVLVGAAIETQYF. CDR3 in DNA: TGTGCCAGCAGCTTAGTTTTGGTGGGGGCTGCAATTGAGACCCAGTACTTC. Full variable domain (remainder filled in from reference TRBV11-2 and TRBJ2-5): EAGVAQSPRYKIIEKRQSVAFWCNPISGHATLYWYQQILGQGPKLLIQFQNNGVVDDSQLPKDRFSAERLKGVDSTLKIQPAKLEDSAVYLCASSLVLVGAAIETQYFGPGTRLLVL.

This clonotype was seen a few times. This sequence joins TRBV5-1 and TRBJ2-2, with 9 bases that match TRBD1. Losses at the gene ends were 1 base for V and 5 bases for J; bases not matched to a gene: 3. The CDR3 spans 15 residues. CDR1 and CDR2 from the germline V gene are SGHRS and YFSETQ. The CDR3 region is CASSLWTGETGELFF. The CDR3 coding sequence is TGCGCCAGCAGCTTGTGGACAGGGGAGACCGGGGAGCTGTTTTTT.

This clonotype was seen a few times. The rearrangement links TRBV24-1 to TRBJ1-1; no definite D call. The CDR3 is 14 amino acids. Between the trimmed V and J ends, which lost 5 bases and 1 base, there was a span of 10 bases. Per the germline V gene, CDR1 is KGHDR and CDR2 is SFDVKD. The CDR3 region is CATSVTDQNTEAFF. In DNA, the CDR3 is TGTGCCACCAGTGTAACAGACCAGAACACTGAAGCTTTCTTT.

The J gene is TRBJ2-1, the V gene TRBV28, with 15 bases that match TRBD2. The germline V gene encodes CDR1 MDHEN and CDR2 SYDVKM. After removal of 6 bases from V and 15 bases from J, the junction contained 12 bases not matched to a gene. The CDR3 contains 15 residues. As DNA, the CDR3 is TGTGCCAGCAGATACCTAGGGACTAGCGGGAGGCTACGGTTCTTC. Protein product: CASRYLGTSGRLRFF.

The genes are TRBV7-9 and TRBJ1-1; tentative D call: TRBD1 (6 bases). V was trimmed by 5 bases and J by 4 bases, leaving 14 bases between them. Germline-derived CDR1 and CDR2 are SEHNR and FQNEAQ (reference sequence). This CDR3 has 14 residues. The CDR3 nucleotides are TGTGCCAGCAGCCCCGCCGGGGGCCGCACTGAAGCTTTCTTT. Protein product: CASSPAGGRTEAFF.

This clonotype was observed a handful of times. This chain uses TRBV9 with TRBJ2-7; 13 positions agree with TRBD2. Per germline, CDR1 SGDLS and CDR2 YYNGEE. The CDR3 extends over 13 amino acids. The ends lost 0 bases at V and 10 bases at J; junction bases unmatched: 1. CDR3 residues: CASSVGTSGSQYF. The CDR3 coding sequence is TGTGCCAGCAGCGTAGGGACTAGCGGGAGTCAGTACTTC.

The rearrangement joins TRBV5-1 to TRBJ2-3; D may be TRBD2 (6 bases). V gave up 1 base and J gave up 1 base, with 13 bases separating them. The germline V gene has CDR1 SGHRS and CDR2 YFSETQ. This CDR3 is built from 16 residues. Here the CDR3 DNA reads TGCGCCAGCAGCTTGAATGGGGGGAGAGGCACAGATACGCAGTATTTT. Its protein is CASSLNGGRGTDTQYF.

This clonotype was detected a few times. The rearrangement joins TRBV7-9 to TRBJ2-7; D might be TRBD2 (5 bases). V was cut by 3 bases and J by 2 bases, with 14 bases left in between. Germline values: CDR1 SEHNR, CDR2 FQNEAQ (reference sequence). This CDR3 has 15 residues. The CDR3 nucleotides are TGTGCCAGCAGCTTGGTCGCGGGCGATACCTACGAGCAGTACTTC. It encodes CASSLVAGDTYEQYF.

This clonotype was observed a few times. The chain recombines TRBV6-5 with TRBJ1-5; TRBD1 is a possible D gene (5 bases). The V end was cut by 0 bases, the J end by 10 bases, with 13 bases between. Germline CDR1 MNHEY, CDR2 SVGAGI. The length of the CDR3 is 14 residues. In DNA form, the CDR3 reads TGTGCCAGCAGTTACTCGAGGGGTATCAGCCCCCAGCATTTT. This encodes CASSYSRGISPQHF.

Regarding this clonotype: The junction departs from germline at one end; a sequencing error may be responsible. The chain joins TRBV2 to TRBJ2-1; tentatively, D is TRBD2 (6 bases). CDR1 is SNHLY and CDR2 is FYNNEI in the germline V gene. The length of the CDR3 is 13 residues. The CDR3, as DNA: TGTGCCAGCACGGCGGGATCCTACGATGAGCAGTTCTTC. It codes for CASTAGSYDEQFF.

V and J are TRBV28 and TRBJ2-7; TRBD1 might be the D (6 bases). The CDR3 is 16 amino acids. V lost 6 bases and J 6 bases, leaving 24 bases between the germline ends. Germline loops: CDR1 MDHEN, CDR2 SYDVKM. CDR3 region: CASRDRLLTGKGEQYF. CDR3 DNA: TGTGCCAGCAGAGACCGACTGTTGACAGGCAAGGGCGAGCAGTACTTC.

This chain uses TRBV24-1 with TRBJ2-1, with no clear D. The V end was cut by 8 bases, the J end by 4 bases, with 11 bases between. This CDR3 has 13 residues. Germline V gene data show CDR1 as KGHDR and CDR2 as SFDVKD. CDR3: CATTGDTYNEQFF. DNA of the CDR3: TGTGCCACCACCGGCGACACATACAATGAGCAGTTCTTC.

The chain employs TRBV6-1 and TRBJ1-2; 7 bases align to TRBD1. There are 15 residues in the CDR3. From germline, CDR1 is MNHNS and CDR2 SASEGT. Unmatched junction bases numbered 9, after V lost 2 bases and J lost 6 bases. The CDR3 sequence: CASSEIVRGRDGYTF. DNA for the CDR3: TGTGCCAGCAGTGAAATTGTCAGGGGGAGGGATGGCTACACCTTC.

This clonotype appeared a few times. The chain has TRBV20-1 and TRBJ1-2; D may be TRBD1 (6 bases). The V gene lost 1 base and the J gene lost 4 bases, with 16 bases spanning the gap. The CDR3 is 15 amino acids. Germline V gives CDR1 DFQATT, CDR2 SNEGSKA (reference sequence). The CDR3 sequence is CSARVPGGAGYGYTF. DNA of the CDR3: TGCAGTGCTAGAGTTCCCGGGGGCGCCGGCTATGGCTACACCTTC.

This chain links TRBV3-1 with TRBJ1-2; 7 nucleotides align to TRBD1. V lost 4 bases and J lost 0; bases outside the gene matches: 11. Germline CDR1 is LGHDT and CDR2 is YNNKEL (reference sequence). The CDR3 is 17 amino acids. The CDR3 DNA reads as TGTGCCAGCAGCCCGTCCCGGGACAGTAGTTCTAACTATGGCTACACCTTC. Translated: CASSPSRDSSSNYGYTF.

V gene TRBV20-1 combines with J gene TRBJ2-7; 8 nucleotides match TRBD2. V was clipped by 0 bases and J by 3 bases; unmatched bases: 16. The CDR3 spans 18 residues. Germline-derived CDR1 and CDR2 are DFQATT and SNEGSKA (reference sequence). CDR3 sequence: CSARDGRGGGAGVYEQYF. The CDR3 DNA reads as TGCAGTGCTAGAGATGGCCGGGGGGGTGGAGCGGGAGTCTACGAGCAGTACTTC.

This chain uses TRBV4-1 with TRBJ1-1; perhaps TRBD1 as D (5 bases). The CDR3 runs 16 residues. V shed 1 base and J shed 1 base, with 13 bases lying between them. Germline lookup yields CDR1 MGHRA and CDR2 YSYEKL. Written as DNA, the CDR3 is TGCGCCAGCAGCCAAGCGGGGGAAAGGTCGAACACTGAAGCTTTCTTT. The encoded protein is CASSQAGERSNTEAFF.

This clonotype was picked up a small number of times. The chain uses TRBV20-1 and TRBJ1-1; D is unresolved. Germline lookup yields CDR1 DFQATT and CDR2 SNEGSKA (reference sequence). The CDR3 has 15 residues. The V end was cut by 1 base, the J end by 4 bases, with 16 bases between. CDR3 in amino acids: CSARVLVRVATEAFF. In DNA form, the CDR3 reads TGCAGTGCTAGAGTATTGGTAAGGGTGGCCACTGAAGCTTTCTTT.

This clonotype has just a few counts. The junction departs from the called germline gene at one end, perhaps through a read error. The J gene is TRBJ2-5, the V gene TRBV10-3; D not resolved. CDR1 and CDR2 from the germline V gene are ENHRY and SYGVKD. CDR3 size: 12 residues. The CDR3: CAISQSGETQYF. CDR3 nucleotide sequence: TGTGCCATCAGTCAGTCGGGAGAGACCCAGTACTTC.

The rearrangement links TRBV28 to TRBJ2-3; D is perhaps TRBD2 (6 bases). Germline lookup yields CDR1 MDHEN and CDR2 SYDVKM. Trimming cost V 3 bases and J 2 bases, with 12 bases left between them. The CDR3 sequence is 15 residues long. The CDR3 reads CASSFAGTNTDTQYF. CDR3 bases: TGTGCCAGCAGTTTCGCGGGAACTAACACAGATACGCAGTATTTT.

This clonotype came up a few times. The V gene is TRBV10-3, the J gene TRBJ2-5; D gene ambiguous. Trimming cost V 0 bases and J 2 bases, with 10 bases left between them. The CDR3 has 15 amino acids. Germline V lookup: CDR1 ENHRY, CDR2 SYGVKD. The CDR3 is CAISESDGEQETQYF. The CDR3, as DNA: TGTGCCATCAGTGAGTCGGACGGCGAACAAGAGACCCAGTACTTC.

The table lists this clonotype with a few counts. The V and J genes are TRBV20-1 and TRBJ2-7; D is unresolved. The CDR3 totals 14 residues. Trimming took 0 bases from V and 3 from J, leaving 12 bases between them. Germline V gives CDR1 DFQATT, CDR2 SNEGSKA (reference sequence). This CDR3 reads CSAREGAGDYEQYF. The CDR3 bases are TGCAGTGCTAGAGAAGGTGCAGGAGACTACGAGCAGTACTTC.

This clonotype was observed a handful of times. The rearrangement joins TRBV5-1 to TRBJ1-1; unclear D gene. Looked up from germline, CDR1 is SGHRS and CDR2 is YFSETQ. The CDR3 covers 13 residues. Trimming removed 6 bases at V and 4 bases at J, with 13 bases between. CDR3: CASTLHRGTEAFF. The CDR3 region has the DNA TGCGCCAGCACTCTCCACCGAGGCACTGAAGCTTTCTTT. The entire variable domain, with the rest obtained from reference TRBV5-1 and TRBJ1-1, is as follows: KAGVTQTPRYLIKTRGQQVTLSCSPISGHRSVSWYQQTPGQGLQFLFEYFSETQRNKGNFPGRFSGRQFSNSRSEMNVSTLELGDSALYLCASTLHRGTEAFFGQGTRLTVV.

The gene calls are TRBV6-1 and TRBJ1-5; 7 bases fit TRBD1. Per germline, CDR1 MNHNS and CDR2 SASEGT. The V gene end was trimmed by 6 bases and the J gene end by 0 bases; junction bases not matched to a gene: 5. This CDR3 is built from 15 residues. The CDR3 nucleotides are TGTGCCAGCAGAAGGACAGGTTATAGCAATCAGCCCCAGCATTTT. Its protein product is CASRRTGYSNQPQHF.